Presented here are 22 T cell receptor beta chains from one specimen sequenced in a study of shared clonotypes between healthy human individuals. Clones were sequenced by immunoSEQ multiplex PCR, and TCRdb holds only the in-frame ones, with some missing. The table has more than 2 million clones, under 97% seen once. Sequenced material: naive CD4+ T cells sorted from blood. Subset indicated: CD45RA+ positively selected. These receptors were obtained from a man aged 18 to 29 in good health.

CDR3: CASSFQGRQPQHF. CDR3 nucleotides: TGCGCCAGCAGCTTCCAAGGCCGACAGCCCCAGCATTTT. V usage is TRBV4-1 and J usage is TRBJ1-5; D unclear. Germline V CDR1 and CDR2: MGHRA, YSYEKL. V lost 5 bases to trimming and J lost 7 bases, with 12 bases between them. The CDR3 is 13 residues long.

The CDR3 region has the DNA TGTGCCAGCAGCTTGGTCACTAGCGGGAGAAGGGACGAGCAGTACTTC. The encoded protein is CASSLVTSGRRDEQYF. The rearrangement joins TRBV5-6 to TRBJ2-7, with 11 bases aligning to TRBD2. Germline V gives CDR1 SGHDT, CDR2 YYEEEE. CDR3 length: 16 residues. V dropped 0 bases and J dropped 5; count of bases not matched to a gene: 7.

Comments on this clone: This sample includes further DNA sequences coding for the same CDR3. V gene TRBV5-1 combines with J gene TRBJ2-1, with D possibly matching TRBD1 (6 bases). V lost 0 bases and J lost 7, with 8 bases in between. Germline lookup yields CDR1 SGHRS and CDR2 YFSETQ. The CDR3 extends over 13 amino acids. CDR3 region: CASSLGQGNEQFF. The CDR3 DNA reads TGCGCCAGCAGCTTGGGGCAGGGGAATGAGCAGTTCTTC.

The chain has TRBV6-6 and TRBJ1-2; D not resolved. Looked up from germline, CDR1 is MNHNY and CDR2 is SVGAGI (reference sequence). There are 15 residues in the CDR3. Trimming removed 6 bases at V and 7 bases at J, with 21 bases between. CDR3 residues: CASRRDSSETRGYTF. The CDR3 DNA reads TGTGCCAGCAGGCGTGACTCGTCAGAAACTCGTGGCTACACCTTC.

The gene calls are TRBV29-1 and TRBJ1-1; 9 bases fit TRBD1. There are 12 residues in the CDR3. V was pared by 5 bases and J by 5 bases, with 3 bases of the junction left unmatched. CDR1 is SQVTM, CDR2 ANQGSEA, per germline. In DNA form, the CDR3 reads TGCAGCGTTCGGACAGGGGAAACTGAAGCTTTCTTT. Translation: CSVRTGETEAFF.

The count of this clone is one. The gene calls are TRBV7-2 and TRBJ2-1, with 9 bases fitting TRBD2. Germline V gene data show CDR1 as SGHTA and CDR2 as FQGNSA. Trimming removed 5 bases from V and 10 bases from J; junction bases left unmatched: 12. The CDR3 sequence is 15 residues long. CDR3 DNA: TGTGCCAGCAGCCTCGGGCTAGCGGGATGGGGGGAGCAGTTCTTC. It is translated as CASSLGLAGWGEQFF.

As concerns this clone: Other DNA sequences within the sample encode an identical CDR3. This chain uses TRBV6-5 with TRBJ1-4; D not resolved. This CDR3 is 12 amino acids long. V was shortened by 6 bases and J by 0 bases, with 2 bases between the two germline ends. Germline loops: CDR1 MNHEY, CDR2 SVGAGI. Here the CDR3 DNA reads TGTGCCAGCAGAGCAACTAATGAAAAACTGTTTTTT. As protein: CASRATNEKLFF.

Note on this clone: A junction end diverges from the germline sequence, so it may reflect a read error. V is TRBV11-2 and J is TRBJ2-7, with D unclear. The CDR3 is 12 residues long. CDR1 is SGHAT and CDR2 is FQNNGV in the germline V gene. DNA of the CDR3: TGTGCCAGCAGCGTAGACGGCTACGAGCAGTACTTC. Encoded protein: CASSVDGYEQYF.

Only one count was recorded for this clone. The J gene is TRBJ1-5, the V gene TRBV27, with 12 bases fitting TRBD1. V gave up 6 bases and J gave up 7 bases; unmatched junction bases: 7. The CDR3 covers 15 residues. Germline values: CDR1 MNHEY, CDR2 SMNVEV (reference sequence). The CDR3 DNA is TGTGCCAGCAGCGAAGGGACAGGGGGCGGCCAGCCCCAGCATTTT. It specifies CASSEGTGGGQPQHF.

The chain is built from TRBV7-2 and TRBJ2-1, with TRBD2 matching 8 bases. Germline loops: CDR1 SGHTA, CDR2 FQGNSA. The CDR3 spans 16 residues. The V and J ends lost 2 bases and 6 bases, in that order; junction bases with no gene match: 9. CDR3: CASSLQGTSAVNEQFF. DNA for the CDR3: TGTGCCAGCAGCTTACAGGGGACTAGTGCGGTCAATGAGCAGTTCTTC.

The chain couples TRBV30 to TRBJ2-7; the match to TRBD2 covers 12 bases. After removal of 3 bases from V and 5 bases from J, the junction contained 17 bases not matched to a gene. Germline CDR1 is GTSNPN and CDR2 is SVGIG (reference sequence). The CDR3 length is 18 residues. The CDR3 loop reads CAWSGLAGLNYESNEQYF. The CDR3 nucleotides are TGTGCCTGGAGCGGACTAGCGGGACTAAACTACGAATCAAACGAGCAGTACTTC. Combining the CDR3 with reference TRBV30 and TRBJ2-7 gives the whole variable domain SQTIHQWPATLVQPVGSPLSLECTVEGTSNPNLYWYRQAAGRGLQLLFYSVGIGQISSEVPQNLSASRPQDRQFILSSKKLLLSDSGFYLCAWSGLAGLNYESNEQYFGPGTRLTVT.

Worth noting for this clone: Other DNA variants within this sample encode the same CDR3. The CDR3 spells CASSLSGGTEAFF. The CDR3 DNA reads as TGTGCCAGCAGCCTCTCCGGGGGCACTGAAGCTTTCTTT. This chain joins TRBV7-3 and TRBJ1-1, with TRBD1 as a possible D gene (5 bases). V lost 5 bases to trimming and J lost 4 bases, with 11 bases between them. The CDR3 is 13 amino acids. CDR1 SGHTA and CDR2 FQGTGA come from the germline V gene.

This clone was counted a few times. J is TRBJ2-4 and V is TRBV30; D gene ambiguous. Trimming removed 0 bases at V and 0 bases at J, with 9 bases between. CDR1 GTSNPN and CDR2 SVGIG come from the germline V gene (reference sequence). The CDR3 runs 15 residues. CDR3 sequence (DNA): TGTGCCTGGAGTGTACCGTCTCTAGCCAAAAACATTCAGTACTTC. The encoded protein is CAWSVPSLAKNIQYF.

V and J are TRBV9 and TRBJ1-5, with a tentative D call TRBD1 (6 bases). Trimming cost V 0 bases and J 0 bases, with 7 bases left between them. The germline CDR1 and CDR2 sequences are SGDLS and YYNGEE. This CDR3 has 15 residues. Here the CDR3 reads CASSVGGASNQPQHF. The CDR3, as DNA: TGTGCCAGCAGCGTAGGGGGGGCTAGCAATCAGCCCCAGCATTTT.

J is TRBJ1-1 and V is TRBV5-4; D remains unclear. V lost 4 bases and J 1 base, leaving 8 bases between the germline ends. Germline V gene data show CDR1 as SGHNT and CDR2 as YYREEE (reference sequence). CDR3 size: 13 residues. The CDR3 coding sequence is TGTGCCAGCAGCGTACCGGGGAACACTGAAGCTTTCTTT. It yields the protein CASSVPGNTEAFF.

This sequence joins TRBV5-1 and TRBJ2-3; no clear D gene. The V end lost 1 base, the J end lost 2 bases, and 14 bases lay between the germline ends. This CDR3 region has 16 residues. The germline V gene has CDR1 SGHRS and CDR2 YFSETQ. CDR3 coding DNA: TGCGCCAGCAGCTTGCGCAGTTCCGGTTTCACAGATACGCAGTATTTT. Protein: CASSLRSSGFTDTQYF. Full variable domain (outside the CDR3, taken from reference TRBV5-1 and TRBJ2-3): KAGVTQTPRYLIKTRGQQVTLSCSPISGHRSVSWYQQTPGQGLQFLFEYFSETQRNKGNFPGRFSGRQFSNSRSEMNVSTLELGDSALYLCASSLRSSGFTDTQYFGPGTRLTVL.

This clone appeared a single time. The V call is TRBV28, the J call TRBJ2-7, with D perhaps matching TRBD1 or TRBD2 (5 bases each). This CDR3 has 14 amino acids. Trimming stripped 4 bases from V and 7 bases from J, with 17 bases between. Germline loops: CDR1 MDHEN, CDR2 SYDVKM. DNA of the CDR3: TGTGCCAGCAGTTACGGGACGGTACTGGGGGAGCAGTACTTC. Translated: CASSYGTVLGEQYF.

The J gene is TRBJ2-5, the V gene TRBV19; 7 bases are shared with TRBD1. J was trimmed by 1 base and V by 6 bases; bases with no gene match: 11. This CDR3 is built from 16 residues. Germline CDR1 and CDR2: LNHDA and SQIVND (reference sequence). CDR3 coding DNA: TGTGCCAGTAGATCTCCCCCCGGGACAGTCCAAGAGACCCAGTACTTC. Amino acid sequence: CASRSPPGTVQETQYF. Using reference TRBV19 and TRBJ2-5 for the parts outside the CDR3, the full variable domain is DGGITQSPKYLFRKEGQNVTLSCEQNLNHDAMYWYRQDPGQGLRLIYYSQIVNDFQKGDIAEGYSVSREKKESFPLTVTSAQKNPTAFYLCASRSPPGTVQETQYFGPGTRLLVL.

For the CDR3, the DNA is TGCAGCGTTAGGAGGACAGGGAGCACAGATACGCAGTATTTT. This translates into CSVRRTGSTDTQYF. The chain recombines TRBV29-1 with TRBJ2-3, with 8 bases identical to TRBD1. With V trimmed by 5 bases and J by 0 bases, 4 bases remained unmatched. This CDR3 contains 14 residues. CDR1 and CDR2 (germline): SQVTM, ANQGSEA.

The count of this clone is one. The rearrangement links TRBV5-4 to TRBJ1-4; D unclear. The CDR3 extends over 17 amino acids. Germline loops: CDR1 SGHNT, CDR2 YYREEE (reference sequence). Trimming removed 0 bases from V and 0 bases from J, with 12 bases in between. The CDR3 nucleotides read TGTGCCAGCAGCTTGGGGGCAGACCCGGCAACTAATGAAAAACTGTTTTTT. Translation: CASSLGADPATNEKLFF.

Worth noting for this clone: Other nucleotide sequences from this sample produce the same CDR3. The chain carries TRBV6-1 and TRBJ1-3; D is unresolved. V was clipped by 2 bases and J by 4 bases, with 6 bases between them. This CDR3 comprises 13 residues. Per germline, CDR1 MNHNS and CDR2 SASEGT. Here the CDR3 DNA reads TGTGCCAGCAGTGAATCCCAGGGAAACACCATATATTTT. Its protein is CASSESQGNTIYF.

The gene calls are TRBV29-1 and TRBJ2-5; D is possibly TRBD1 (5 bases). Per germline, CDR1 SQVTM and CDR2 ANQGSEA. The CDR3 length is 13 residues. Trimming shortened V by 1 base and J by 2 bases, and 8 bases separated the two germline ends. The CDR3 region has the DNA TGCAGCGTTGAAGTGACAGTACAAGAGACCCAGTACTTC. It is translated as CSVEVTVQETQYF.